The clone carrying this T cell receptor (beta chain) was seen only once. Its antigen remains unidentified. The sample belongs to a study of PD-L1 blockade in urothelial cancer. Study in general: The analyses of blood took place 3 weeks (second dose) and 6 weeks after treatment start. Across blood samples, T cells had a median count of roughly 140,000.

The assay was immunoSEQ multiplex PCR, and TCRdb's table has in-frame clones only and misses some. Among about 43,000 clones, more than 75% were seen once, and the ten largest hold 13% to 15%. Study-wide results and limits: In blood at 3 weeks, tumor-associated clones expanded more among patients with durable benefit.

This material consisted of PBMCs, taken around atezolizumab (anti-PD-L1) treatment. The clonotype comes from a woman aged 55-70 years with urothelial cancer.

The DNA of the CDR3 is TGTGCCAGCAGCCCAACCGGGACTACTAACACCGGGGAGCTGTTTTTT. Residues: CASSPTGTTNTGELFF. The chain combines TRBV7-2 with TRBJ2-2; 7 bases align to TRBD2. The V gene's germline CDR1 is SGHTA and CDR2 FQGNSA. The CDR3 runs 16 residues. V dropped 5 bases and J dropped 2; count of bases not matched to a gene: 8.